The clone carrying this T cell receptor (beta chain) turned up a few times. Antigen specificity is unknown. This CDR3 has 15 residues. Germline trimming cut 4 bases from V and 4 bases from J; bases unmatched to any gene: 6. Germline CDR1 is SGHRS and CDR2 is YFSETQ. This record comes from a study of beta chain features in type 1 diabetes. Sequencing targeted expressed TCRB transcripts, as all isolated RNA had been reverse transcribed. The assay was immunoSEQ multiplex PCR, and TCRdb's table has in-frame clones only and misses some. The sample lists some 900,000 clones; 17% were seen once. General study results and limits: Shorter templates might be favored by PCR, and equally so in patients and in controls.

The receptor was isolated from a woman under 30 in good health. The sequenced sample consisted of naive CD4+ T cells from blood. This chain connects TRBV5-1 to TRBJ1-5; 9 positions match TRBD1. The CDR3 coding sequence is TGCGCCAGCAGCCGGACAGGGGAGGGGAATCAGCCCCAGCATTTT. Amino acids: CASSRTGEGNQPQHF.